This is a list of T cell receptor beta chains from one sample in a study of cytomegalovirus exposure and HLA in healthy donors. Repertoires were generated with immunoSEQ multiplex PCR, while TCRdb's copy carries only in-frame clones and drops some. This table has around 200,000 clones, 65% to 90% appearing once. Source material: PBMCs. The source of these receptors is a woman in her forties or fifties in good health and CMV-seronegative. The CDR3 runs from the conserved cysteine through the conserved F or W. Fields, in order: CDR3 protein, CDR3 DNA, V gene, D gene, clone size, J gene. D genes are given only for firm matches. Clone size appears in some rows only: once, few, many, or a class for an expanded clone.

CDR3aa: CASSEVSSSYGYTF; CDR3nt: TGTGCCAGCAGTGAGGTGTCGAGTAGCTATGGCTACACCTTC; v_gene: TRBV6-1; d_gene: .; abundance: .; j_gene: TRBJ1-2
CDR3aa: CASSAAGGQLEQFF; CDR3nt: TGTGCCAGCAGCGCAGCGGGAGGGCAACTTGAGCAGTTCTTC; v_gene: TRBV9; d_gene: TRBD2; abundance: .; j_gene: TRBJ2-1
CDR3aa: CASSLRPGTGNEQYF; CDR3nt: TGTGCCAGCAGCCTCAGACCCGGGACAGGGAACGAGCAGTACTTC; v_gene: TRBV9; d_gene: TRBD1; abundance: .; j_gene: TRBJ2-7
CDR3aa: CASSLGLEGYEQYF; CDR3nt: TGTGCCAGCAGTTTGGGACTAGAGGGTTACGAGCAGTACTTC; v_gene: TRBV27; d_gene: TRBD2; abundance: once; j_gene: TRBJ2-7
CDR3aa: CASSKGLAGVYNEQFF; CDR3nt: TGTGCCAGCAGCAAGGGACTAGCGGGAGTCTACAATGAGCAGTTCTTC; v_gene: TRBV5-4; d_gene: TRBD2; abundance: .; j_gene: TRBJ2-1
CDR3aa: CASSHGTDFYGYTF; CDR3nt: TGTGCCAGTAGTCACGGGACAGACTTCTATGGCTACACCTTC; v_gene: TRBV19; d_gene: TRBD1; abundance: .; j_gene: TRBJ1-2
CDR3aa: CASSETSGLPYEQYF; CDR3nt: TGTGCCAGTAGTGAGACTAGCGGGCTCCCCTACGAGCAGTACTTC; v_gene: TRBV19; d_gene: TRBD2; abundance: .; j_gene: TRBJ2-7
CDR3aa: CASSPTTGRSPNYGYTF; CDR3nt: TGTGCCAGCAGCCCAACGACAGGGAGGTCCCCCAACTATGGCTACACCTTC; v_gene: TRBV11-2; d_gene: TRBD1; abundance: few; j_gene: TRBJ1-2
CDR3aa: CSVDGSSYNEQFF; CDR3nt: TGCAGCGTTGACGGGAGTTCCTACAATGAGCAGTTCTTC; v_gene: TRBV29-1; d_gene: .; abundance: few; j_gene: TRBJ2-1
CDR3aa: CASSTPRARQGESDTQYF; CDR3nt: TGTGCCAGCAGCACTCCCCGTGCCAGACAGGGGGAGTCAGATACGCAGTATTTT; v_gene: TRBV13; d_gene: TRBD1; abundance: once; j_gene: TRBJ2-3
CDR3aa: CASSQTGHNTEAFF; CDR3nt: TGCGCCAGCAGCCAGACCGGACACAACACTGAAGCTTTCTTT; v_gene: TRBV5-1; d_gene: .; abundance: .; j_gene: TRBJ1-1
CDR3aa: CAWSEGQAAQETQYF; CDR3nt: TGTGCCTGGAGCGAAGGACAGGCCGCCCAAGAGACCCAGTACTTC; v_gene: TRBV30; d_gene: TRBD1; abundance: .; j_gene: TRBJ2-5
CDR3aa: CASSAQGRGPNEKLFF; CDR3nt: TGTGCCAGCAGCGCCCAGGGGAGGGGCCCAAATGAAAAACTGTTTTTT; v_gene: TRBV9; d_gene: .; abundance: .; j_gene: TRBJ1-4
CDR3aa: CASSVFSYEQYF; CDR3nt: TGTGCCAGCAGTGTATTCTCCTACGAGCAGTACTTC; v_gene: TRBV6-1; d_gene: .; abundance: .; j_gene: TRBJ2-7
CDR3aa: CAISLRGGSTDTQYF; CDR3nt: TGTGCCATCAGTCTAAGGGGCGGTAGCACAGATACGCAGTATTTT; v_gene: TRBV10-3; d_gene: .; abundance: .; j_gene: TRBJ2-3
CDR3aa: CASSQGGTDTQYF; CDR3nt: TGTGCCAGCAGTCAGGGGGGAACAGATACGCAGTATTTT; v_gene: TRBV28; d_gene: .; abundance: .; j_gene: TRBJ2-3
CDR3aa: CASSRQGARGGELFF; CDR3nt: TGTGCCAGCTCACGACAGGGGGCGCGAGGCGGGGAGCTGTTTTTT; v_gene: TRBV18; d_gene: TRBD1; abundance: .; j_gene: TRBJ2-2
CDR3aa: CASSPRPPSGRVYNEQFF; CDR3nt: TGTGCCAGCAGCCCCCGCCCCCCCAGCGGGAGAGTGTACAATGAGCAGTTCTTC; v_gene: TRBV7-8; d_gene: TRBD2; abundance: .; j_gene: TRBJ2-1
CDR3aa: CASSAKMGQLTDTQYF; CDR3nt: TGCGCCAGCAGCGCAAAAATGGGACAGCTCACAGATACGCAGTATTTT; v_gene: TRBV5-1; d_gene: TRBD1; abundance: .; j_gene: TRBJ2-3
CDR3aa: CASSESLAGVQDTQYF; CDR3nt: TGCGCCAGCAGTGAGTCACTAGCGGGAGTTCAAGATACGCAGTATTTT; v_gene: TRBV10-2; d_gene: TRBD2; abundance: .; j_gene: TRBJ2-3
CDR3aa: CASSPRTGGAETQYF; CDR3nt: TGTGCCAGCAGTCCCAGGACCGGTGGGGCCGAGACCCAGTACTTC; v_gene: TRBV27; d_gene: .; abundance: .; j_gene: TRBJ2-5
CDR3aa: CASSPGQQLSGNTIYF; CDR3nt: TGTGCCAGCTCTCCGGGACAGCAACTCTCTGGAAACACCATATATTTT; v_gene: TRBV18; d_gene: TRBD1; abundance: .; j_gene: TRBJ1-3
CDR3aa: CASSFSRYVPGQGITEQFF; CDR3nt: TGTGCCAGCAGTTTTTCACGATACGTACCGGGACAGGGGATAACTGAGCAGTTCTTC; v_gene: TRBV27; d_gene: TRBD1; abundance: few; j_gene: TRBJ2-1
CDR3aa: CASSTGREEIF; CDR3nt: TGCGCCAGCAGCACGGGGCGGGAGGAGATCTTC; v_gene: TRBV5-1; d_gene: TRBD2; abundance: .; j_gene: TRBJ2-1
CDR3aa: CASSKGVAGGYTF; CDR3nt: TGTGCCAGCAGCAAGGGGGTAGCAGGGGGCTACACCTTC; v_gene: TRBV6-5; d_gene: .; abundance: few; j_gene: TRBJ1-2
CDR3aa: CASSPRASGLNIQYF; CDR3nt: TGTGCCAGCAGCCCGCGGGCTAGCGGCCTAAACATTCAGTACTTC; v_gene: TRBV7-8; d_gene: TRBD2; abundance: .; j_gene: TRBJ2-4
CDR3aa: CAWSPGTGGGSEQFF; CDR3nt: TGTGCCTGGAGTCCCGGGACAGGGGGCGGGAGTGAGCAGTTCTTC; v_gene: TRBV30; d_gene: TRBD1; abundance: .; j_gene: TRBJ2-1
CDR3aa: CASSEWGPEGTEAFF; CDR3nt: TGTGCCAGCAGTGAATGGGGTCCGGAGGGCACTGAAGCTTTCTTT; v_gene: TRBV6-1; d_gene: .; abundance: .; j_gene: TRBJ1-1
CDR3aa: CASSPFLLAGYLAKNIQYF; CDR3nt: TGTGCCAGCAGTCCCTTCCTACTAGCGGGTTACCTAGCCAAAAACATTCAGTACTTC; v_gene: TRBV2; d_gene: TRBD2; abundance: few; j_gene: TRBJ2-4
CDR3aa: CASSWGQGRGHEQFF; CDR3nt: TGTGCCAGCAGCTGGGGGCAGGGCCGTGGGCATGAGCAGTTCTTC; v_gene: TRBV11-2; d_gene: .; abundance: .; j_gene: TRBJ2-1
CDR3aa: CASRYNRGEQYF; CDR3nt: TGTGCCAGCAGGTATAATCGCGGCGAGCAGTACTTC; v_gene: TRBV28; d_gene: .; abundance: .; j_gene: TRBJ2-7
CDR3aa: CASSLRPELHLRGKNIQYF; CDR3nt: TGTGCCAGCAGTTTACGGCCAGAACTCCATCTAAGGGGCAAAAACATTCAGTACTTC; v_gene: TRBV27; d_gene: .; abundance: few; j_gene: TRBJ2-4
CDR3aa: CASSSRGNSPLHF; CDR3nt: TGTGCCAGCAGCAGCAGGGGTAATTCACCCCTCCACTTT; v_gene: TRBV6-4; d_gene: .; abundance: few; j_gene: TRBJ1-6
CDR3aa: CASSLSGIGTDTQYF; CDR3nt: TGTGCCAGCAGCTTAAGCGGGATCGGCACAGATACGCAGTATTTT; v_gene: TRBV7-3; d_gene: .; abundance: .; j_gene: TRBJ2-3
CDR3aa: CASSLLGGALEKLFF; CDR3nt: TGCGCCAGCAGCCTCCTAGGGGGCGCGTTAGAAAAACTGTTTTTT; v_gene: TRBV4-3; d_gene: TRBD1; abundance: .; j_gene: TRBJ1-4
CDR3aa: CASSLPPQGAFTDTQYF; CDR3nt: TGTGCCAGCAGTTTACCTCCCCAGGGGGCCTTCACAGATACGCAGTATTTT; v_gene: TRBV28; d_gene: TRBD1; abundance: once; j_gene: TRBJ2-3
CDR3aa: CASSFAGGQTQYF; CDR3nt: TGTGCCAGCAGTTTTGCGGGGGGGCAGACCCAGTACTTC; v_gene: TRBV27; d_gene: TRBD2; abundance: .; j_gene: TRBJ2-5
CDR3aa: CAWSVGLAGRNEQFF; CDR3nt: TGTGCCTGGAGCGTAGGACTAGCGGGAAGAAATGAGCAGTTCTTC; v_gene: TRBV30; d_gene: TRBD2; abundance: .; j_gene: TRBJ2-1
CDR3aa: CASSPAGTGNTGELFF; CDR3nt: TGTGCCAGCAGCCCAGCCGGGACAGGGAACACCGGGGAGCTGTTTTTT; v_gene: TRBV11-2; d_gene: TRBD1; abundance: .; j_gene: TRBJ2-2
CDR3aa: CASSLGLAGAGEQYF; CDR3nt: TGTGCCAGCAGCTTGGGACTAGCGGGAGCAGGGGAGCAGTACTTC; v_gene: TRBV7-2; d_gene: TRBD2; abundance: .; j_gene: TRBJ2-7
CDR3aa: CASSERGGLYEQYF; CDR3nt: TGTGCCAGCAGTGAAAGAGGCGGCCTCTACGAGCAGTACTTC; v_gene: TRBV6-1; d_gene: .; abundance: once; j_gene: TRBJ2-7
CDR3aa: CAWSSTGGGSYGYTF; CDR3nt: TGTGCCTGGAGTTCAACAGGGGGGGGGAGCTATGGCTACACCTTC; v_gene: TRBV30; d_gene: TRBD1; abundance: .; j_gene: TRBJ1-2
CDR3aa: CATSRDGTAGYDEQFF; CDR3nt: TGTGCCACCAGCAGAGACGGGACAGCAGGTTACGATGAGCAGTTCTTC; v_gene: TRBV15; d_gene: TRBD1; abundance: once; j_gene: TRBJ2-1
CDR3aa: CASSSRQGGSYNEQFF; CDR3nt: TGTGCCAGCAGTTCCCGACAGGGTGGTTCCTACAATGAGCAGTTCTTC; v_gene: TRBV7-9; d_gene: TRBD1; abundance: once; j_gene: TRBJ2-1
CDR3aa: CASSLRRERGYEQYF; CDR3nt: TGTGCCAGCAGCTTACGCAGGGAAAGAGGCTACGAGCAGTACTTC; v_gene: TRBV7-8; d_gene: .; abundance: few; j_gene: TRBJ2-7
CDR3aa: CATSRGQGVSGANVLTF; CDR3nt: TGTGCCACCAGCAGAGGACAGGGAGTGTCTGGGGCCAACGTCCTGACTTTC; v_gene: TRBV15; d_gene: TRBD1; abundance: once; j_gene: TRBJ2-6
CDR3aa: CASSDDSRSYNSPLHF; CDR3nt: TGTGCCAGCAGTGACGACAGCCGCTCCTATAATTCACCCCTCCACTTT; v_gene: TRBV25-1; d_gene: .; abundance: .; j_gene: TRBJ1-6
CDR3aa: CASSQVHGLVSYEQYF; CDR3nt: TGCGCCAGCAGCCAAGTTCACGGACTAGTGTCCTACGAGCAGTACTTC; v_gene: TRBV4-3; d_gene: TRBD2; abundance: .; j_gene: TRBJ2-7
CDR3aa: CASSPNFRDSSTDTQYF; CDR3nt: TGTGCCAGCAGCCCGAACTTCCGGGACAGTAGCACAGATACGCAGTATTTT; v_gene: TRBV11-2; d_gene: TRBD1; abundance: .; j_gene: TRBJ2-3
CDR3aa: CASSPTGSYNEQFF; CDR3nt: TGTGCCAGCTCACCGACGGGGTCCTACAATGAGCAGTTCTTC; v_gene: TRBV18; d_gene: .; abundance: few; j_gene: TRBJ2-1
CDR3aa: CASSYTGLQPQHF; CDR3nt: TGTGCCAGCTCCTACACAGGGCTTCAGCCCCAGCATTTT; v_gene: TRBV28; d_gene: .; abundance: .; j_gene: TRBJ1-5
CDR3aa: CASSLAGGTNTEAFF; CDR3nt: TGTGCCAGCAGCTTGGCCGGGGGAACGAACACTGAAGCTTTCTTT; v_gene: TRBV5-6; d_gene: .; abundance: .; j_gene: TRBJ1-1
CDR3aa: CASSYGQGNYGYTF; CDR3nt: TGTGCCAGCAGTTACGGACAAGGCAACTATGGCTACACCTTC; v_gene: TRBV28; d_gene: .; abundance: once; j_gene: TRBJ1-2
CDR3aa: CASSEGGATNEKLFF; CDR3nt: TGTGCCAGCAGTGAGGGGGGGGCAACTAATGAAAAACTGTTTTTT; v_gene: TRBV6-1; d_gene: .; abundance: .; j_gene: TRBJ1-4
CDR3aa: CASSFQGLAGARYNEQFF; CDR3nt: TGTGCCAGCAGTTTTCAGGGACTAGCGGGAGCGCGGTACAATGAGCAGTTCTTC; v_gene: TRBV27; d_gene: TRBD2; abundance: once; j_gene: TRBJ2-1